These 5 T cell receptor beta chains came from one sample sequenced in a study of shared clonotypes between healthy human individuals. Here immunoSEQ multiplex PCR was the method, and the copy in TCRdb shows in-frame clones only, minus some. The sample includes fewer than 650,000 clones, 70% to 80% of them seen just once. Sample: PBMCs. Every receptor here comes from a woman in her forties in good health. Some clones in this sample may be carry-over from other donors' samples.

The chain is built from TRBV7-3 and TRBJ2-3, with D possibly being TRBD2 (5 bases). Germline assignment: CDR1 SGHTA and CDR2 FQGTGA. There are 13 residues in the CDR3. Between the trimmed V and J ends, which lost 0 bases and 6 bases, there was a span of 7 bases. The CDR3 sequence is CASSLTTRDTQYF. CDR3 sequence (DNA): TGTGCCAGCAGCTTAACCACTAGGGATACGCAGTATTTT.

Only a few counts were recorded for this clone. The rearrangement joins TRBV2 to TRBJ2-5; TRBD1 aligns across 7 bases. Trimming at V came to 8 bases and at J to 4 bases, leaving 10 bases not matched to a gene. The CDR3 has 14 residues. Germline assignment: CDR1 SNHLY and CDR2 FYNNEI. The CDR3 sequence is CASGDSITPETQYF. The CDR3 nucleotides are TGTGCCAGCGGGGACAGTATAACCCCAGAGACCCAGTACTTC.

This clone was counted a few times. The rearrangement joins TRBV6-6 to TRBJ1-5; TRBD1 agrees at 7 bases. CDR3 size: 14 residues. V shed 6 bases and J 5 bases; nucleotides not matched to a gene: 7. Germline values: CDR1 MNHNY, CDR2 SVGAGI (reference sequence). The CDR3 here is CASSPSRGDQPQHF. The CDR3 bases are TGTGCCAGCAGCCCCAGCAGGGGGGATCAGCCCCAGCATTTT.

The rearrangement links TRBV5-1 to TRBJ2-7; tentative D call: TRBD1 (5 bases). The germline V gene encodes CDR1 SGHRS and CDR2 YFSETQ. The CDR3 has 16 residues. Trimming removed 7 bases at V and 0 bases at J, with 20 bases between. Here the CDR3 DNA reads TGCGCCAGCCGACGACAGACATCCTCCTCCTCCTACGAGCAGTACTTC. It translates to CASRRQTSSSSYEQYF.

The V call is TRBV27, the J call TRBJ1-1, with 7 bases identical to TRBD1. The CDR3 covers 18 residues. The junction had 11 bases not matched to a gene; V was cut back by 0 bases and J by 1 base. The germline CDR1 and CDR2 sequences are MNHEY and SMNVEV (reference sequence). This chain's CDR3 is CASSLSPRGPGGNTEAFF. The CDR3 nucleotides are TGTGCCAGCAGTTTATCGCCAAGGGGCCCAGGGGGGAACACTGAAGCTTTCTTT.